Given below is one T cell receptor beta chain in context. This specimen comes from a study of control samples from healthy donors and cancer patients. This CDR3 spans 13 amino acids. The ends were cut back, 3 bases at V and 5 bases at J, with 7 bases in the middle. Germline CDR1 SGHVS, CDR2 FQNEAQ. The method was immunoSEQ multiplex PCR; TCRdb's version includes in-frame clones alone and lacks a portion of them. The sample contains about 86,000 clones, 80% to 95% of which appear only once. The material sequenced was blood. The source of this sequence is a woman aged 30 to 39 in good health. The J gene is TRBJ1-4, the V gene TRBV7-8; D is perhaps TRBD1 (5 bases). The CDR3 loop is CASSFSGNEKLFF. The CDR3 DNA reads TGTGCCAGCAGCTTCTCAGGGAATGAAAAACTGTTTTTT.